This T cell receptor (beta chain) was recovered during a study of blood T cell repertoires in COVID-19. Study-level background: T cells, B-cell-depleted T cells, or PBMCs supplied cDNA or gDNA.

This clone was observed a few times. Repertoires were generated with immunoSEQ multiplex PCR, while TCRdb's copy carries only in-frame clones and drops some. The table lists some 150,000 clones, around 83% of them singletons, with around 2.5% in the top ten. The V gene end was trimmed by 7 bases and the J gene end by 5 bases; junction bases not matched to a gene: 6. The germline V gene encodes CDR1 KGHDR and CDR2 SFDVKD. The CDR3 has 13 residues. Sequencing input: peripheral blood. The clonotype originates from a human donor with acute or convalescent COVID-19. The donor label of this sample is uncertain. This chain connects TRBV24-1 to TRBJ2-5; the match to TRBD1 covers 7 bases. The CDR3 region has the DNA TGTGCCACCAGCTTCACAGGGGTGGAGACCCAGTACTTC. Amino acids: CATSFTGVETQYF.